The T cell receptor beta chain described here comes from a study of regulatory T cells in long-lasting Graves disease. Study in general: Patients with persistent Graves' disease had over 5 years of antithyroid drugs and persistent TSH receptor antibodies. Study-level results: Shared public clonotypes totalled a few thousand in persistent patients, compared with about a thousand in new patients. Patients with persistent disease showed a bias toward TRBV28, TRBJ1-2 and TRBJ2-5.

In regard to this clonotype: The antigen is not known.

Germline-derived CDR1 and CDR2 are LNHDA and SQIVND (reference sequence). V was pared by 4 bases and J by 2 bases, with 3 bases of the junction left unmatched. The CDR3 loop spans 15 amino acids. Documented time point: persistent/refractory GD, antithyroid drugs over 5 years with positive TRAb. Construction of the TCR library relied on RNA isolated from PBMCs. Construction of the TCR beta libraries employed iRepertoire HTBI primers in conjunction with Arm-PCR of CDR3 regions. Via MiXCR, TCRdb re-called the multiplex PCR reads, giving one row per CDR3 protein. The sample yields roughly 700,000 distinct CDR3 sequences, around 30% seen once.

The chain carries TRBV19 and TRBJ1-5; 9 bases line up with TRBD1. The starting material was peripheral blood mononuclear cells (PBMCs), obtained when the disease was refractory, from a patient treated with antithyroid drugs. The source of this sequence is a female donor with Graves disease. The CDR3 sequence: CASSTDRGRNQPQHF. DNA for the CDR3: TGTGCCAGTAGTACGGACAGGGGACGCAATCAGCCCCAGCATTTT.